These T cell receptor beta chains were read from a single sample in a study of cytomegalovirus exposure and HLA in healthy donors. TCRdb's table, derived via immunoSEQ multiplex PCR, lists solely in-frame clones and lacks some. Of 85,000 to 110,000 clones listed, around 77% are singletons. Sequencing used PBMCs. These TCRs come from a man aged 50 to 60 in good health and CMV-seropositive. Each CDR3 is given with its conserved first and last residue. D genes are given only for firm matches. Clone sizes are given selectively: once, few, many, or a class where the clone is expanded.

clone size	V gene	J gene	D gene	CDR3 DNA	CDR3 protein
few	TRBV6-1	TRBJ1-3	.	TGTGCCAGCATGGAACAGACCTCTGGAAACACCATATATTTT	CASMEQTSGNTIYF
.	TRBV5-1	TRBJ2-1	TRBD2	TGCGCCAGCAGCTTGGCAGCCAGCGGGAGTGAGCAGTTCTTC	CASSLAASGSEQFF
.	TRBV6-1	TRBJ2-1	.	TGTGCCAGCACTACCGGGACAACCTTTATGGGGCAGTTCTTC	CASTTGTTFMGQFF
.	TRBV5-1	TRBJ2-3	.	TGCGCCAGCAGTTTCCTCGGGAAGAGCACAGATACGCAGTATTTT	CASSFLGKSTDTQYF
.	TRBV27	TRBJ1-2	TRBD1	TGTGCCAGCCGCGGGACAGCAACTAACTATGGCTACACCTTC	CASRGTATNYGYTF
once	TRBV19	TRBJ1-1	.	TGTGCCAGTAGTCGGGTGGGGGGACCAGACACTGAAGCTTTCTTT	CASSRVGGPDTEAFF
.	TRBV5-8	TRBJ2-7	.	TGTGCCAGCAGCTTAATCTACGAGCAGTACTTC	CASSLIYEQYF
.	TRBV29-1	TRBJ2-2	TRBD2	TGCAGCGTTGGCGGGAGTAGCACCGGGGAGCTGTTTTTT	CSVGGSSTGELFF
once	TRBV4-1	TRBJ2-6	.	TGCGCCAGCAGCCAAGTTGGCAGCTCTGGGGCCAACGTCCTGACTTTC	CASSQVGSSGANVLTF
.	TRBV28	TRBJ2-2	TRBD1	TGTGCCAGCAGCCCGGGACAGGGAGGCCGGGAGCTGTTTTTT	CASSPGQGGRELFF
.	TRBV10-3	TRBJ1-2	.	TGTGCCATCAGGGGTCAGGGATCGGATTATGGCTACACCTTC	CAIRGQGSDYGYTF
.	TRBV7-2	TRBJ1-1	.	TGTGCCAGCTGCGCATCGGTTAACACTGAAGCTTTCTTT	CASCASVNTEAFF
.	TRBV15	TRBJ2-3	.	TGTGCCACCAGCAGAGATCGCATACTCACAGATACGCAGTATTTT	CATSRDRILTDTQYF
.	TRBV5-6	TRBJ2-7	TRBD1	TGTGCCAGCAGCCACCTTCAGGGACAGGGGGTAAGAGAGCAGTACTTC	CASSHLQGQGVREQYF
.	TRBV5-4	TRBJ2-7	TRBD2	TGTGCCAGCAGCTTGGGGCTAGCGGGGGTGTACGAGCAGTACTTC	CASSLGLAGVYEQYF
.	TRBV30	TRBJ2-1	.	TGTGCCTGGAGTGTACTCTACAGGCCATCCTCGTACAATGAGCAGTTCTTC	CAWSVLYRPSSYNEQFF
.	TRBV5-4	TRBJ2-3	TRBD1	TGTGCCAGCAGCTCCGGGACAGGGAGGATCCTTAGCACAGATACGCAGTATTTT	CASSSGTGRILSTDTQYF
.	TRBV5-4	TRBJ1-1	.	TGTGCCAGCAGTCCCATCATGAACACCATGAACACTGAAGCTTTCTTT	CASSPIMNTMNTEAFF
few	TRBV7-2	TRBJ2-1	.	TGTGCCAGCAGCGATAGCTCCTACAATGAGCAGTTCTTC	CASSDSSYNEQFF
.	TRBV10-1	TRBJ2-1	.	TGCGCCAGCAGTGAGACTAATCCACCTTACAATGAGCAGTTCTTC	CASSETNPPYNEQFF
few	TRBV5-1	TRBJ2-7	TRBD2	TGCGCCAGCAGCGTAACTAGCGCTAGCTCCTACGAGCAGTACTTC	CASSVTSASSYEQYF
few	TRBV27	TRBJ2-4	TRBD1	TGTGCCAGCAGTTTAGGGCAGGGGGCAGCCAAAAACATTCAGTACTTC	CASSLGQGAAKNIQYF
.	TRBV19	TRBJ2-3	TRBD2	TGTGCCAGTAGTATAGACGGAACTAGCGGGACCAACACAGATACGCAGTATTTT	CASSIDGTSGTNTDTQYF
few	TRBV15	TRBJ2-7	.	TGTGCCACCAGCAGAGATAGGGGGGGCTACGAGCAGTACTTC	CATSRDRGGYEQYF
few	TRBV30	TRBJ2-1	TRBD2	TGTGCCTGGAGTGACGGGAGGGCCGGTGAGCAGTTCTTC	CAWSDGRAGEQFF
.	TRBV19	TRBJ2-1	.	TGTGCCAGTAGCAAAATAGTTGGACAGAAAGACAATGAGCAGTTCTTC	CASSKIVGQKDNEQFF
few	TRBV5-1	TRBJ2-5	TRBD2	TGCGCCAGCAGCGACACTAGCGGACAAGAGACCCAGTACTTC	CASSDTSGQETQYF
.	TRBV13	TRBJ2-7	.	TGTGCCAGCAGCTTAGGGGGAACGGGAAGACACTCCTACGAGCAGTACTTC	CASSLGGTGRHSYEQYF
.	TRBV19	TRBJ2-7	TRBD2	TGTGCCAGTAGTCGCTTACTAGCGGGAGCCTCCTACGAGCAGTACTTC	CASSRLLAGASYEQYF
once	TRBV25-1	TRBJ2-1	TRBD2	TGTGCCAGCAGTGGCGGAATAAAGGGACTAGTTTACAATGAGCAGTTCTTC	CASSGGIKGLVYNEQFF
once	TRBV25-1	TRBJ2-5	TRBD2	TGTGCCAGCAGTGAGCCTACCGAGGAACTAGCGGGTACGGGGCCCCAGTACTTC	CASSEPTEELAGTGPQYF
.	TRBV5-6	TRBJ2-2	TRBD2	TGTGCCAGCAGCCGACTAGCGGGTGAAACCGGGGAGCTGTTTTTT	CASSRLAGETGELFF
few	TRBV11-2	TRBJ2-1	TRBD2	TGTGCCAGCAGCTCGACAAGATCCCGAGCGGGAGTCATCAATGAGCAGTTCTTC	CASSSTRSRAGVINEQFF
few	TRBV9	TRBJ2-3	TRBD2	TGTGCCAGCAGCGTAACTCCGGGACTAGCGGGAGGCCCCACAGATACGCAGTATTTT	CASSVTPGLAGGPTDTQYF
.	TRBV4-2	TRBJ2-5	.	TGTGCCAGCAGCCAAGAAGAGGGAGGGGGTGGAGAGACCCAGTACTTC	CASSQEEGGGGETQYF
.	TRBV10-1	TRBJ2-2	.	TGCGCCAGAATAGGGGGGGCTCTGAACACCGGGGAGCTGTTTTTT	CARIGGALNTGELFF
.	TRBV27	TRBJ2-1	.	TGTGCCAGCTTTCGAAGTTTTGGGAGTCTCATCTACAATGAGCAGTTCTTC	CASFRSFGSLIYNEQFF
.	TRBV10-2	TRBJ2-3	.	TGCGCCAGCAGTGATATAGCGGGCACAGATACGCAGTATTTT	CASSDIAGTDTQYF
.	TRBV28	TRBJ1-1	TRBD1	TGTGCCAGCAGCCTGACAGGGGGCAATGGTGAAGCTTTCTTT	CASSLTGGNGEAFF
once	TRBV2	TRBJ2-2	.	TGTGCCAGCAGGGAGGAGGGCTCCGGGGAGCTGTTTTTT	CASREEGSGELFF
.	TRBV10-3	TRBJ2-7	.	TGTGCCATCAGTGAGTCTCTTGGAATATCCCGGGACAACCCCTACGAGCAGTACTTC	CAISESLGISRDNPYEQYF